Shown below are 2 T cell receptor beta chains from a single sample sequenced in a study of T-cell memory formation after mild COVID-19. Each CDR3 protein gets one entry after TCRdb re-called the 5' RACE reads with MiXCR. Found here are some 180,000 distinct CDR3 sequences, over 10% of them singletons; the top ten hold approximately 3.4%. Sequenced sample: PBMCs or a T cell subset sorted from them (not recorded which). Every receptor here comes from a man aged 18 to 30 who had mild COVID-19 (a few samples of this study predate the infection). Cell type and time point are not known.

The sample holds many counts of this clonotype. The chain couples TRBV7-3 to TRBJ2-7; D not certain. The germline V gene has CDR1 SGHTA and CDR2 FQGTGA. This CDR3 has 15 residues. V lost 1 base and J lost 3, with 13 bases in between. CDR3 amino acids: CASSLNPAHYYEQYF. As DNA, the CDR3 is TGTGCCAGCAGCTTAAACCCAGCCCACTACTACGAGCAGTACTTC.

The chain joins TRBV12-3 or TRBV12-4 to TRBJ1-1; TRBD1 matches at 7 bases. The CDR3 spans 14 residues. V trimming: 5 bases; J trimming: 5 bases; junction bases outside the gene matches: 8. As DNA, the CDR3 is TGTGCCAGCAGTCCACAGGGGTCGGAAACTGAAGCTTTCTTT. Translated, it gives CASSPQGSETEAFF.